This TCR beta chain was identified during a study of blood T cells in healthy people across ages. Alongside a J-beta primer mix, a sample-barcoded 5' primer served in a second PCR lasting about 7 to 12 cycles. Each CDR3 protein is one row after TCRdb ran MiXCR on the 5' RACE reads. The sample records 1.5 million to 2 million distinct CDR3 sequences, 28% being singletons. Peripheral blood samples of 9 to 10 milliliters were drawn from each donor. The V segment lost 2 bases and the J segment 13 bases; nucleotides outside the gene matches: 11. The CDR3 has 15 residues. In germline, CDR1 is SEHNR, CDR2 FQNEAQ (reference sequence).

V gene TRBV7-9 combines with J gene TRBJ2-4, with 10 bases lining up with TRBD2. The sequence was collected from a woman in her 30s in good health. Input material: blood. CDR3 bases: TGTGCCAGCAGCTTAAGCGGGGGGGCCCTAAAGGAGCAGTACTTC. Translated, it gives CASSLSGGALKEQYF.